The 18 T cell receptor beta chains below all came from one sample that was sequenced in a study of blood T cell repertoires in COVID-19. Repertoires were generated with immunoSEQ multiplex PCR, while TCRdb's copy carries only in-frame clones and drops some. The table shows a few hundred thousand clones, with 70% to 90% occurring only once. The specimen sequenced was peripheral blood. The receptors were sampled from a woman between 45 and 60 years old with active or convalescent COVID-19.

V is TRBV7-9 and J is TRBJ1-4; 7 nucleotides align to TRBD1. The V segment lost 4 bases and the J segment 5 bases; nucleotides outside the gene matches: 4. This CDR3 has 14 amino acids. Germline V lookup: CDR1 SEHNR, CDR2 FQNEAQ (reference sequence). CDR3 DNA sequence: TGTGCCAGCAGCTCTCAGACAGGGAATGAAAAACTGTTTTTT. Amino acids: CASSSQTGNEKLFF. The full variable domain, rest sourced from reference TRBV7-9 and TRBJ1-4, is DTGVSQNPRHKITKRGQNVTFRCDPISEHNRLYWYRQTLGQGPEFLTYFQNEAQLEKSRLLSDRFSAERPKGSFSTLEIQRTEQGDSAMYLCASSSQTGNEKLFFGSGTQLSVL.

The J gene is TRBJ1-1, the V gene TRBV5-4, with D maybe TRBD1 (5 bases). CDR3 length: 12 amino acids. Germline CDR1 is SGHNT and CDR2 is YYREEE (reference sequence). V lost 0 bases to trimming and J lost 11 bases, with 11 bases between them. The CDR3 reads CASSLGQGFAFF. In DNA form, the CDR3 reads TGTGCCAGCAGCTTGGGGCAGGGTTTTGCTTTCTTT.

This chain uses TRBV7-9 with TRBJ1-2; D possibly corresponds to TRBD1 (5 bases). Trimming removed 5 bases from V and 8 bases from J, with 21 bases in between. CDR1 SEHNR and CDR2 FQNEAQ come from the germline V gene (reference sequence). The CDR3 is 15 amino acids. CDR3 residues: CASSLGQGDIRGYTF. The DNA for the CDR3 is TGTGCCAGCAGCCTCGGACAAGGCGATATCCGCGGCTACACCTTC.

V usage is TRBV9 and J usage is TRBJ1-5, with D perhaps TRBD1 (5 bases). Germline V gene data show CDR1 as SGDLS and CDR2 as YYNGEE. The CDR3 is made up of 14 amino acids. V was cut by 3 bases and J by 3 bases, with 10 bases left in between. The CDR3 loop is CASSAGNLNQPQHF. In DNA, the CDR3 is TGTGCCAGCAGCGCAGGGAACCTCAATCAGCCCCAGCATTTT.

The V gene is TRBV19, the J gene TRBJ2-7; 8 nucleotides match TRBD2. With V trimmed by 6 bases and J by 1 base, 8 bases remained unmatched. From germline, CDR1 is LNHDA and CDR2 SQIVND (reference sequence). The CDR3 sequence is 15 residues long. The CDR3 reads CASSQSGRASYEQYF. The CDR3 DNA sequence: TGTGCCAGTAGCCAGAGCGGGAGAGCGTCCTACGAGCAGTACTTC.

This clone was seen just once. The chain has TRBV6-5 and TRBJ1-1; possibly TRBD1 for D (6 bases). V was trimmed by 10 bases and J by 4 bases, leaving 13 bases between them. From germline, CDR1 is MNHEY and CDR2 SVGAGI. This CDR3 contains 12 residues. The CDR3 sequence: CATFFRGTEAFF. CDR3 DNA: TGTGCCACTTTTTTCAGGGGCACTGAAGCTTTCTTT.

The rearrangement links TRBV13 to TRBJ2-1; 7 bases are shared with TRBD2. V shed 5 bases and J 7 bases; nucleotides not matched to a gene: 11. This CDR3 region has 15 residues. Germline-derived CDR1 and CDR2 are PRHDT and FYEKMQ (reference sequence). This chain's CDR3 is CASSQTGTIRNEQFF. DNA for the CDR3: TGTGCCAGCAGCCAGACCGGGACTATAAGAAATGAGCAGTTCTTC.

The chain employs TRBV7-3 and TRBJ1-1; D gene ambiguous. Per the germline V gene, CDR1 is SGHTA and CDR2 is FQGTGA. This CDR3 region has 14 residues. V lost 2 bases, J lost 0 bases, and 7 bases lay in between. CDR3 sequence: CASSLRGMNTEAFF. The CDR3 DNA sequence: TGTGCCAGCAGCTTACGAGGGATGAACACTGAAGCTTTCTTT. The complete variable domain, with remaining parts taken from reference TRBV7-3 and TRBJ1-1, reads GAGVSQTPSNKVTEKGKYVELRCDPISGHTALYWYRQSLGQGPEFLIYFQGTGAADDSGLPNDRFFAVRPEGSVSTLKIQRTERGDSAVYLCASSLRGMNTEAFFGQGTRLTVV.

This chain connects TRBV12-3 or TRBV12-4 to TRBJ2-2; D gene ambiguous. The CDR3 has 13 amino acids. V lost 3 bases, J lost 2 bases, and 4 bases lay in between. The CDR3 sequence: CASSFINTGELFF. For the CDR3, the DNA is TGTGCCAGCAGTTTTATTAACACCGGGGAGCTGTTTTTT.

V and J are TRBV2 and TRBJ1-2; D call uncertain. Trimming took 8 bases from V and 4 from J, leaving 14 bases between them. The CDR3 length is 13 residues. Germline assignment: CDR1 SNHLY and CDR2 FYNNEI. The CDR3 region is CASLEGPAYGYTF. CDR3 nucleotide sequence: TGTGCCAGCCTCGAGGGCCCCGCCTATGGCTACACCTTC.

The chain recombines TRBV5-1 with TRBJ2-5, with 11 bases aligning to TRBD2. The trim removed 4 bases at V and 5 bases at J, leaving 10 bases unmatched. The germline V gene encodes CDR1 SGHRS and CDR2 YFSETQ. The CDR3 is 16 residues long. CDR3 DNA sequence: TGCGCCAGCAGCCCCGCAGTAGCGGGAGGGCCGGAGACCCAGTACTTC. This sequence encodes CASSPAVAGGPETQYF.

The chain employs TRBV7-9 and TRBJ2-5, with TRBD1 as a possible D gene (6 bases). Germline CDR1 is SEHNR and CDR2 is FQNEAQ (reference sequence). V was trimmed by 2 bases and J by 3 bases, leaving 16 bases between them. This CDR3 is built from 16 residues. CDR3 residues: CASSLMGRGYEETQYF. The CDR3 DNA follows: TGTGCCAGCAGCTTAATGGGCAGGGGATATGAAGAGACCCAGTACTTC.

The J gene is TRBJ2-7, the V gene TRBV7-2; TRBD2 matches 10 bases. The CDR3 has 16 amino acids. From germline, CDR1 is SGHTA and CDR2 FQGNSA. V was clipped by 1 base and J by 4 bases; unmatched bases: 7. CDR3 nucleotides: TGTGCCAGCAGCTTAGACTTCACTAGCGGGATTTACGAGCAGTACTTC. Amino acid sequence: CASSLDFTSGIYEQYF.

Comment on this clone: Other nucleotide sequences in the sample specify the same CDR3. This chain uses TRBV7-9 with TRBJ1-5; 11 bases are shared with TRBD1. The CDR3 is made up of 14 amino acids. Germline V gene sequence: CDR1 SEHNR, CDR2 FQNEAQ (reference sequence). With 3 bases clipped from V and 5 bases from J, the junction kept 0 bases outside the gene matches. The CDR3 coding sequence is TGTGCCAGCAGCTTGGGACAGGGGGATCAGCCCCAGCATTTT. Protein: CASSLGQGDQPQHF.

Here the CDR3 DNA reads TGTGCCAGCTCGCGCGTAGCGGACCTAAACACCGGGGAGCTGTTTTTT. This encodes CASSRVADLNTGELFF. The chain links TRBV18 to TRBJ2-2, with D perhaps TRBD2 (6 bases). Looked up from germline, CDR1 is KGHSH and CDR2 is LQKENI. This CDR3 spans 16 amino acids. V dropped 6 bases and J dropped 2 bases, with 16 bases sitting between them. Filled out from reference TRBV18 and TRBJ2-2, the complete variable domain reads NAGVMQNPRHLVRRRGQEARLRCSPMKGHSHVYWYRQLPEEGLKFMVYLQKENIIDESGMPKERFSAEFPKEGPSILRIQQVVRGDSAAYFCASSRVADLNTGELFFGEGSRLTVL.

The rearrangement links TRBV3-1 (or the pseudogene TRBV3-2) to TRBJ2-3; 7 bases match TRBD1. The CDR3 spans 15 residues. Germline assignment: CDR1 LGHDT and CDR2 YNNKEL (reference sequence). Trimming cost V 6 bases and J 2 bases; bases outside gene matches: 8. The CDR3 DNA is TGTGCCAGCAGTCTCGGGACAGACCCCACAGATACGCAGTATTTT. Translating it yields CASSLGTDPTDTQYF.

The gene calls are TRBV19 and TRBJ2-1; 9 positions agree with TRBD2. The ends lost 5 bases at V and 1 base at J; junction bases unmatched: 6. Per germline, CDR1 LNHDA and CDR2 SQIVND (reference sequence). This CDR3 is 16 amino acids long. This CDR3 is CASSGNGLASYNEQFF. CDR3 bases: TGTGCCAGTAGTGGAAACGGACTAGCGTCCTACAATGAGCAGTTCTTC.

This chain's CDR3 is CASGEGETQYF. The CDR3 DNA reads TGTGCCAGCGGGGAGGGAGAGACCCAGTACTTC. J is TRBJ2-5 and V is TRBV3-1 (or the pseudogene TRBV3-2), with 7 bases identical to TRBD2. Per the germline V gene, CDR1 is LGHDT and CDR2 is YNNKEL (reference sequence). CDR3 size: 11 residues. After removal of 8 bases from V and 4 bases from J, the junction contained 1 base not matched to a gene.